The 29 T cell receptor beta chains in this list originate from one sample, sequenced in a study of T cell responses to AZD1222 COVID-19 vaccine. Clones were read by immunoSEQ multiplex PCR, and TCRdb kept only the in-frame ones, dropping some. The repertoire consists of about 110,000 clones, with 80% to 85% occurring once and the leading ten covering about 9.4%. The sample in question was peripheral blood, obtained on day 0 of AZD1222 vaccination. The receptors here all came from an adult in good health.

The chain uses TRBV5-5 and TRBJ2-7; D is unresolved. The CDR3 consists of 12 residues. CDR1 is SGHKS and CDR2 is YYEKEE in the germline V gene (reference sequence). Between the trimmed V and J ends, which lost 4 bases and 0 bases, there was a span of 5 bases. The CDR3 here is CASSPDSYEQYF. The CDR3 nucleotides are TGTGCCAGCAGCCCAGACTCCTACGAGCAGTACTTC.

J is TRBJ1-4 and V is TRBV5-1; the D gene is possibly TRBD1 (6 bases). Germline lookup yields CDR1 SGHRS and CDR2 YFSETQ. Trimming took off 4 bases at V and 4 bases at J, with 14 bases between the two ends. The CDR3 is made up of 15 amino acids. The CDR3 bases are TGCGCCAGCAGCACCGGGGGCCCGGTTAATGAAAAACTGTTTTTT. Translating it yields CASSTGGPVNEKLFF.

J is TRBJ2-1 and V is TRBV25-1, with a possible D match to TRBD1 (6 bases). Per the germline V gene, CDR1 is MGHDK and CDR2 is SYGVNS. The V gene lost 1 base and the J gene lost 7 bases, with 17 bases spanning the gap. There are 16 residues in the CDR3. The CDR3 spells CASSELVKGVGNEQFF. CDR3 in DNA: TGTGCCAGCAGTGAATTGGTAAAGGGGGTAGGTAATGAGCAGTTCTTC. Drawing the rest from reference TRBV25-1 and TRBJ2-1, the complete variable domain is EADIYQTPRYLVIGTGKKITLECSQTMGHDKMYWYQQDPGMELHLIHYSYGVNSTEKGDLSSESTVSRIRTEHFPLTLESARPSHTSQYLCASSELVKGVGNEQFFGPGTRLTVL.

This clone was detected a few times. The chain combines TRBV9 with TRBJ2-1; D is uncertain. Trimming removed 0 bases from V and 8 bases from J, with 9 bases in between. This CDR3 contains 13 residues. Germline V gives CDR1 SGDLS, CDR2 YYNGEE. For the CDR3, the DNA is TGTGCCAGCAGCGTAGCCCAGCACGATGAGCAGTTCTTC. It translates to CASSVAQHDEQFF.

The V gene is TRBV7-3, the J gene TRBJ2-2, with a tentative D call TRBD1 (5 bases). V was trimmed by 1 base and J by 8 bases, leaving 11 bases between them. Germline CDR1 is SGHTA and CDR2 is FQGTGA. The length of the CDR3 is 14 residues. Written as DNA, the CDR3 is TGTGCCAGCAGCTTAAATCCAGGGAAAGGGGAGCTGTTTTTT. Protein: CASSLNPGKGELFF.

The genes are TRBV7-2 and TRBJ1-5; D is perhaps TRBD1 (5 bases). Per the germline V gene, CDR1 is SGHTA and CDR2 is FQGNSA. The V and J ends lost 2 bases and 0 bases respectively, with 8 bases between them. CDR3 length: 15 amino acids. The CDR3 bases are TGTGCCAGCAGCTTAAACAGGTATAGCAATCAGCCCCAGCATTTT. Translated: CASSLNRYSNQPQHF.

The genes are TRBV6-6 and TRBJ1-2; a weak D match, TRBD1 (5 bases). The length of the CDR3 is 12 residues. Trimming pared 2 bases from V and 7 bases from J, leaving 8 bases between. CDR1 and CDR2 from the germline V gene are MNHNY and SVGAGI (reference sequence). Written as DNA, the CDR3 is TGTGCCAGCAGTTACACAGGAAGTGGCTACACCTTC. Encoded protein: CASSYTGSGYTF.

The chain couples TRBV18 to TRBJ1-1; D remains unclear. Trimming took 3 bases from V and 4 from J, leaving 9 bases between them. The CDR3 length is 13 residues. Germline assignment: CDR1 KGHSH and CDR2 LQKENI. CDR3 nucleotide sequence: TGTGCCAGCTCACCTTTCGACACCACTGAAGCTTTCTTT. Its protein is CASSPFDTTEAFF. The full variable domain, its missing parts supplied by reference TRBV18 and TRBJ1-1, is NAGVMQNPRHLVRRRGQEARLRCSPMKGHSHVYWYRQLPEEGLKFMVYLQKENIIDESGMPKERFSAEFPKEGPSILRIQQVVRGDSAAYFCASSPFDTTEAFFGQGTRLTVV.

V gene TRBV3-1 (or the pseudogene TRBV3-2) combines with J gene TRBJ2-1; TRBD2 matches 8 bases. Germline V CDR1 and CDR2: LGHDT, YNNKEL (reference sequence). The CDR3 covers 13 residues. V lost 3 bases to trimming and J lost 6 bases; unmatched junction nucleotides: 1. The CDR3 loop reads CASSQAGGNEQFF. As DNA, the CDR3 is TGTGCCAGCAGCCAGGCGGGAGGCAATGAGCAGTTCTTC.

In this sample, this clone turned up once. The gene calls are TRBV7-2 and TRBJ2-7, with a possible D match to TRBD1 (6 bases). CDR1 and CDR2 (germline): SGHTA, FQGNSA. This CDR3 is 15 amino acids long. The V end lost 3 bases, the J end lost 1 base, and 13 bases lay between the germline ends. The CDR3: CASSFGQSLSYEQYF. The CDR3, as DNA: TGTGCCAGCAGCTTCGGACAGAGTCTTTCCTACGAGCAGTACTTC.

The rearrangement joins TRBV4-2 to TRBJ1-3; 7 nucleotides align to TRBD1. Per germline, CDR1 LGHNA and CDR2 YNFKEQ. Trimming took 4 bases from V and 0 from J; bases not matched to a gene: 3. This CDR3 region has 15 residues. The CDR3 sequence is CASSRTGPSGNTIYF. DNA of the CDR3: TGTGCCAGCAGCCGGACAGGTCCCTCTGGAAACACCATATATTTT.

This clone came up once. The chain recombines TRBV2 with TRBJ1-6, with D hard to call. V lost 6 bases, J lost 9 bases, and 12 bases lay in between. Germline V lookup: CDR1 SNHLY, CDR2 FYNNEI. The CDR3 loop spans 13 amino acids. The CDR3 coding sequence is TGTGCCAGCAGGAAGGAACATACTTCACCCCTCCACTTT. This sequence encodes CASRKEHTSPLHF.

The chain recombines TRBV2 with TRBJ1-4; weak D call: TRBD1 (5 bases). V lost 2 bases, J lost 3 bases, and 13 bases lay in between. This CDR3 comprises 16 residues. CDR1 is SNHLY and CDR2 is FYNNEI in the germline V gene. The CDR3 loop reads CASSEWRGGANEKLFF. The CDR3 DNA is TGTGCCAGCAGTGAATGGCGGGGGGGGGCTAATGAAAAACTGTTTTTT.

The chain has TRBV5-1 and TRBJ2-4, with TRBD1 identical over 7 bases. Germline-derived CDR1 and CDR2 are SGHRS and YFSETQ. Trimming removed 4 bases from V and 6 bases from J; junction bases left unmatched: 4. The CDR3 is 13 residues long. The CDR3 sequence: CASSIGGLNIQYF. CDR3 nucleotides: TGCGCCAGCAGCATAGGGGGCTTAAACATTCAGTACTTC.

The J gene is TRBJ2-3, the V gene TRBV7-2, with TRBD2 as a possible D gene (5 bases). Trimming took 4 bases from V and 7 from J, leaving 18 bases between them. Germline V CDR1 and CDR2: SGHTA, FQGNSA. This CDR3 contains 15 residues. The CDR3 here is CASSSPGGLGNTQYF. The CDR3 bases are TGTGCCAGCAGCTCCCCGGGCGGGTTGGGTAATACGCAGTATTTT.

The CDR3 region has the DNA TGTGCCACCAGTGATGGGGCAGCCTTTAATGAAAAACTGTTTTTT. Its translation: CATSDGAAFNEKLFF. The chain is built from TRBV24-1 and TRBJ1-4; D might be TRBD1 (5 bases). This CDR3 is built from 15 residues. V dropped 3 bases and J dropped 4 bases, with 11 bases sitting between them. CDR1 and CDR2 from the germline V gene are KGHDR and SFDVKD.

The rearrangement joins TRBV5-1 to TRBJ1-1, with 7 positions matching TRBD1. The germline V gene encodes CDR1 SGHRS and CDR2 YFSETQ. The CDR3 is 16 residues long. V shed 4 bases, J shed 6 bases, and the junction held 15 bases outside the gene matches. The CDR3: CASSQQGSGSSPEAFF. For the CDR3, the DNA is TGCGCCAGCAGCCAACAGGGGTCCGGGTCGAGTCCTGAAGCTTTCTTT.

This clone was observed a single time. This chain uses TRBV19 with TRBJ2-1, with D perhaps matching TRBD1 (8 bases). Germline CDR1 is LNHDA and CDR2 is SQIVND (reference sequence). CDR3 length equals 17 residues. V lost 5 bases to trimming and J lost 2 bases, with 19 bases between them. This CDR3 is CASSPVQGGTTYNEQFF. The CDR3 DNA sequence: TGTGCCAGTAGTCCCGTACAGGGGGGGACGACCTACAATGAGCAGTTCTTC.

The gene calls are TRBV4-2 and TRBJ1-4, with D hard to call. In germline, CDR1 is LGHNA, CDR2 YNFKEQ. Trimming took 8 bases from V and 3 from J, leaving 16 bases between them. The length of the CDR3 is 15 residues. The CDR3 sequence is CASGPLGEANEKLFF. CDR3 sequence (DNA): TGTGCCAGCGGACCTTTAGGCGAGGCTAATGAAAAACTGTTTTTT.

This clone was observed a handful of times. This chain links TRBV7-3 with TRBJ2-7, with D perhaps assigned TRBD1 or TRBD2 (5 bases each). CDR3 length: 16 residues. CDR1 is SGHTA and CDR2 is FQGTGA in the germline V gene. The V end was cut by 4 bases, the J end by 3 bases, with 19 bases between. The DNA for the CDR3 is TGTGCCAGCAGCTCCCCGGCAGGGACCGCGATCTACGAGCAGTACTTC. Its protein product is CASSSPAGTAIYEQYF.

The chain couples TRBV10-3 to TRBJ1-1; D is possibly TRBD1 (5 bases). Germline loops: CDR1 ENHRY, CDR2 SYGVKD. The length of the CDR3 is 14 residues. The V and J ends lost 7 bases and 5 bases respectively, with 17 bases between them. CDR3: CAIKLAGRETEAFF. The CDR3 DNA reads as TGTGCCATCAAGTTGGCAGGGAGGGAAACTGAAGCTTTCTTT.

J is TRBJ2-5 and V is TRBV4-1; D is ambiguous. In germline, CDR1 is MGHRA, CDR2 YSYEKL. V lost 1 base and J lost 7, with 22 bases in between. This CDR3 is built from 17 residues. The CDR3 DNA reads TGCGCCAGCAGCCAAGGGCCAACCAACCGTCACCGAGGGACCCAGTACTTC. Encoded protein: CASSQGPTNRHRGTQYF.

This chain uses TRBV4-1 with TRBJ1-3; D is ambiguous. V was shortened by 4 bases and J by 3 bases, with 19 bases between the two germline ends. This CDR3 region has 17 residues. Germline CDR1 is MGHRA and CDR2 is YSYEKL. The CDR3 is CASSPMGAGLGGNTIYF. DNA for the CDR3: TGCGCCAGCAGCCCCATGGGCGCGGGGTTAGGTGGAAACACCATATATTTT.

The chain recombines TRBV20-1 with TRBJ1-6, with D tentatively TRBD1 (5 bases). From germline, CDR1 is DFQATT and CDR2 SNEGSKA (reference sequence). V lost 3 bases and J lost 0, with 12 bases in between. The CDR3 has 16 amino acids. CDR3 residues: CSASAGPPSYNSPLHF. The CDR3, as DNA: TGCAGTGCTAGTGCGGGGCCGCCCTCCTATAATTCACCCCTCCACTTT.

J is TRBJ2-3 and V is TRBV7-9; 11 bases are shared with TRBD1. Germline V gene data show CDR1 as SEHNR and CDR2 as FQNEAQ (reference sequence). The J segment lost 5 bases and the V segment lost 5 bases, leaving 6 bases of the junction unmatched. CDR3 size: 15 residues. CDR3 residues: CASSLGQGARDTQYF. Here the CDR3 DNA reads TGTGCCAGCAGCCTAGGACAGGGGGCGCGAGATACGCAGTATTTT.

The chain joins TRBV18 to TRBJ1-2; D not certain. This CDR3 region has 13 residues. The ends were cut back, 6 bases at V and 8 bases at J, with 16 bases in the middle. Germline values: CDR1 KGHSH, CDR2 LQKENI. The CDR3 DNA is TGTGCCAGCTCGCCGCGGAACGGGCCGGGCTACACCTTC. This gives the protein CASSPRNGPGYTF. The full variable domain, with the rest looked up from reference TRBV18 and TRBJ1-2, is NAGVMQNPRHLVRRRGQEARLRCSPMKGHSHVYWYRQLPEEGLKFMVYLQKENIIDESGMPKERFSAEFPKEGPSILRIQQVVRGDSAAYFCASSPRNGPGYTFGSGTRLTVV.

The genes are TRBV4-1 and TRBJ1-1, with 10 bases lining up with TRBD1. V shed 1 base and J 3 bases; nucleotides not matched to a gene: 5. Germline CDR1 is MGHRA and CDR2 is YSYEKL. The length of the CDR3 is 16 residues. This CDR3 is CASSQVTGTGDTEAFF. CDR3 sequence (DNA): TGCGCCAGCAGCCAAGTTACCGGGACAGGGGACACTGAAGCTTTCTTT.

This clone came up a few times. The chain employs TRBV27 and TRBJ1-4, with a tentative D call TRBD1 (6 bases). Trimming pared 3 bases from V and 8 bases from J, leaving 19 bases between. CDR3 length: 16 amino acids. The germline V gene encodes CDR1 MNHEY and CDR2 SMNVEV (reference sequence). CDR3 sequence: CASSFSPGGGWEKLFF. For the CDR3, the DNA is TGTGCCAGCAGTTTTTCTCCCGGGGGGGGCTGGGAAAAACTGTTTTTT.

The CDR3 here is CASSNIYNQPQHF. CDR3 in DNA: TGTGCCAGTAGTAACATATACAATCAGCCCCAGCATTTT. The V and J genes are TRBV19 and TRBJ1-5, with D unresolved. Germline CDR1 LNHDA, CDR2 SQIVND (reference sequence). This CDR3 comprises 13 residues. V was shortened by 4 bases and J by 3 bases, with 7 bases between the two germline ends.